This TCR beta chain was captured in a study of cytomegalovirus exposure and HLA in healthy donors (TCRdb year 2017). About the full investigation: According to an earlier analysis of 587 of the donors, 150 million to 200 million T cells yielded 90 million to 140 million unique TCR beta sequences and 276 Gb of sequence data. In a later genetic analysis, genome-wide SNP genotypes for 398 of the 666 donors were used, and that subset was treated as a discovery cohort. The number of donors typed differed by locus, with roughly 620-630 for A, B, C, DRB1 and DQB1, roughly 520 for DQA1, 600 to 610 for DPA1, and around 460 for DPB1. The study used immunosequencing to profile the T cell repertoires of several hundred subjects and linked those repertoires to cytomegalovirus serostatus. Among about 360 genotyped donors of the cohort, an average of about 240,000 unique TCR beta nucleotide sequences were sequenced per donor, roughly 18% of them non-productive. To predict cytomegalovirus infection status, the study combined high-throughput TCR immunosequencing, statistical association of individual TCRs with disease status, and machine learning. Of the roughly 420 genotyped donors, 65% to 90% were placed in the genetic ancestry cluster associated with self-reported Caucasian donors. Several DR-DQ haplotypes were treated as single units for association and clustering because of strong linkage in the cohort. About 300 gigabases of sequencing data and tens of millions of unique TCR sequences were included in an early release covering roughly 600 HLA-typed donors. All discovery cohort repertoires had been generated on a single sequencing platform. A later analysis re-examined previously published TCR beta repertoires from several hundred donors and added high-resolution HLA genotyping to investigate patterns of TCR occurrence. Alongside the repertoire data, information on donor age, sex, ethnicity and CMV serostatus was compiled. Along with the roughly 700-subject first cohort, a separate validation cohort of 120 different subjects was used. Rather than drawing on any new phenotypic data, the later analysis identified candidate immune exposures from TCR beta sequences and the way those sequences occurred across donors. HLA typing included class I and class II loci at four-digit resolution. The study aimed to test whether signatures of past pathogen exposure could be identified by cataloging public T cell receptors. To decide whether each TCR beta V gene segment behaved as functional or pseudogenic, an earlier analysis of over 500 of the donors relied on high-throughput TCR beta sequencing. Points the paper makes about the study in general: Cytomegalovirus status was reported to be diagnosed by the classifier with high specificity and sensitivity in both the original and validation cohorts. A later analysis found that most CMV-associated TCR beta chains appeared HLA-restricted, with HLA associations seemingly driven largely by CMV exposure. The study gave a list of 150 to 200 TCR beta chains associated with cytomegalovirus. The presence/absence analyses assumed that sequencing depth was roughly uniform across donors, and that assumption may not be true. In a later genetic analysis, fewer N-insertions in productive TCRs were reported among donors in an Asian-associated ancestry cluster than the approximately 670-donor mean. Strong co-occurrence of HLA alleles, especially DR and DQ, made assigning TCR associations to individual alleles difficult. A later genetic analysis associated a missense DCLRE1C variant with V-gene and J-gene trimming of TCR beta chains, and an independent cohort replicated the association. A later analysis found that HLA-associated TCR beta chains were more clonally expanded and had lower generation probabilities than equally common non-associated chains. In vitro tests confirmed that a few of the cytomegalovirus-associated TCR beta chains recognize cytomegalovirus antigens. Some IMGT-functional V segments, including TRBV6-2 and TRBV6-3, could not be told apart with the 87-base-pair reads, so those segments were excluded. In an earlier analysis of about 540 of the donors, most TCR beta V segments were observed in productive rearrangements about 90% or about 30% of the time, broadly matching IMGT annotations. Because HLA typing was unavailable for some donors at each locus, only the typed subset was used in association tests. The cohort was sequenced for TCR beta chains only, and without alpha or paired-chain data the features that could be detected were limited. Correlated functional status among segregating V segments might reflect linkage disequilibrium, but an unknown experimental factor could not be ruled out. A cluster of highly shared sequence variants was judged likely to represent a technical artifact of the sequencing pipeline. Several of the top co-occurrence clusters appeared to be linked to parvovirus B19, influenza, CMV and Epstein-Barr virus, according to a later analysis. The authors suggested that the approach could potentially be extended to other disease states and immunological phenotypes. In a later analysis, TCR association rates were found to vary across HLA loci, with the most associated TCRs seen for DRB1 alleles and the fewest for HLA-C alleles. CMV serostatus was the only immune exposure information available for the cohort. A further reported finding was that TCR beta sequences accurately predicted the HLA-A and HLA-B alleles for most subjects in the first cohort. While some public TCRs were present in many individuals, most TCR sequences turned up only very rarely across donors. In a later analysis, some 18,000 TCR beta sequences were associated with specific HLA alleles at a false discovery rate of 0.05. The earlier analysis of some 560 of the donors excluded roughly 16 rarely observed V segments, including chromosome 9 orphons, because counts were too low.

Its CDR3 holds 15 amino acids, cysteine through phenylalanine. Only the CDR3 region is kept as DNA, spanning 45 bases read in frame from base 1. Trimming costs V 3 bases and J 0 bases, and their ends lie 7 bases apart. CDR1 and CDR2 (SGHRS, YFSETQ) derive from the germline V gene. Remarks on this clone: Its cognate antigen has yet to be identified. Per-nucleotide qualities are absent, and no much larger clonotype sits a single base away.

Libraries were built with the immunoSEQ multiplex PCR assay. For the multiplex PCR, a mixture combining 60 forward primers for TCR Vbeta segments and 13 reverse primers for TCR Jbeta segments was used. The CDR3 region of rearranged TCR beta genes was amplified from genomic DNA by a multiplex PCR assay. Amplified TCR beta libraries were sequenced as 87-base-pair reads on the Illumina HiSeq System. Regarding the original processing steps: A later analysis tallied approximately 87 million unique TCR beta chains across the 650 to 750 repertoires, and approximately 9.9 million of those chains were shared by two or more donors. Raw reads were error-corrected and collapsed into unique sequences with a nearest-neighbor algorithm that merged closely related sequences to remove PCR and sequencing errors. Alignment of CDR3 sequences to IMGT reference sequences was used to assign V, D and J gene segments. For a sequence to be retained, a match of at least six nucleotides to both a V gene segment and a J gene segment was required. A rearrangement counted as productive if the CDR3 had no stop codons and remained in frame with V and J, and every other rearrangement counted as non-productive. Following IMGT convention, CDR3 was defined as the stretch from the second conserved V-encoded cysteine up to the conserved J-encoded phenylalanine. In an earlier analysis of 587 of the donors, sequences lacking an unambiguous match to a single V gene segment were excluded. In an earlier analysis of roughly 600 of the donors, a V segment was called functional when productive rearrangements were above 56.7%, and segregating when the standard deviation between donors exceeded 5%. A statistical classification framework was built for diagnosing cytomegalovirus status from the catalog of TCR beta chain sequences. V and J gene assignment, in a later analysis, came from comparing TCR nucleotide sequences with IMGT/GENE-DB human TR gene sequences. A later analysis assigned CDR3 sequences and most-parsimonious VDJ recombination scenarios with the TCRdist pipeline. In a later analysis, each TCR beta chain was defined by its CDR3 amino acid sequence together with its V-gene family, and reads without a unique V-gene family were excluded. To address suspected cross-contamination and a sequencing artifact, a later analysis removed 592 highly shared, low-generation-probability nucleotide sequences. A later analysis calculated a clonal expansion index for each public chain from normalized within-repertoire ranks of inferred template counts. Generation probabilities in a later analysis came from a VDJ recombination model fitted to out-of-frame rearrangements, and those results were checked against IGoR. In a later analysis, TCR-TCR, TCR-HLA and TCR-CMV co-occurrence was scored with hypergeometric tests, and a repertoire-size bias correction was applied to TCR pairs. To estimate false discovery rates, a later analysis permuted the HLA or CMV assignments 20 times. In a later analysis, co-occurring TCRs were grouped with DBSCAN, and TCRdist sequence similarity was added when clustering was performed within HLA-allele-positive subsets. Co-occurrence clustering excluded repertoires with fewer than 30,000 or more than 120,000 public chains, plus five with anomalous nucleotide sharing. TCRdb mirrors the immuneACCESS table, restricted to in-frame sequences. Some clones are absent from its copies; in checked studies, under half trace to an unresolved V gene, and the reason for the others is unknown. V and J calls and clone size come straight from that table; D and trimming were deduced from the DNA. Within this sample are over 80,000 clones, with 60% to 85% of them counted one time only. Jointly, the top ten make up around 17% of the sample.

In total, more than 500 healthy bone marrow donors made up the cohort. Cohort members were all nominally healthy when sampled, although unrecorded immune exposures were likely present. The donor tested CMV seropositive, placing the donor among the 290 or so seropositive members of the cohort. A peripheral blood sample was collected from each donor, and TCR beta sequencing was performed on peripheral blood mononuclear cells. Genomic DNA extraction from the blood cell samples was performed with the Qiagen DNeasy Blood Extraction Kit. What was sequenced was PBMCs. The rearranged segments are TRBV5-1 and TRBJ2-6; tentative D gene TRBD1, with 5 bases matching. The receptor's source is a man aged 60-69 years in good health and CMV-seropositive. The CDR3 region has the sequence CASSYRTSGANVLTF. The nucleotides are TGCGCCAGCAGCTACAGGACCTCTGGGGCCAACGTCCTGACTTTC. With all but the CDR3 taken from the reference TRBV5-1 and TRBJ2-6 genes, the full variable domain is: KAGVTQTPRYLIKTRGQQVTLSCSPISGHRSVSWYQQTPGQGLQFLFEYFSETQRNKGNFPGRFSGRQFSNSRSEMNVSTLELGDSALYLCASSYRTSGANVLTFGAGSRLTVL.